The subject of this entry is one TCR beta chain. As yet, its antigen is unknown. The data were obtained in a study of a mutant IDH1 vaccine in newly diagnosed glioma. Turning to the study itself: Patients had eight vaccinations, in weeks 1, 3, 5, 7, 11, 15, 19 and 23. Patients were started on vaccination 4-6 weeks after radiotherapy alone, or with temozolomide cycles. Standard pretreatment was either radiotherapy, temozolomide, or, for most, radiochemotherapy with temozolomide.

Study conclusions and caveats: Immune responses arising from the vaccine appeared in about 93% of patients.

CDR1 is MNHNY and CDR2 is SVGAGI in the germline V gene (reference sequence). V gave up 2 bases and J gave up 2 bases, with 7 bases separating them. The CDR3 is 14 amino acids. Regarding time point: week 23, last vaccination. What each vaccine dose contained was 300 ug of mutant IDH1 20-mer peptide, accompanied by topical imiquimod. Repertoires were generated with immunoSEQ multiplex PCR, while TCRdb's copy carries only in-frame clones and drops some. Among about 33,000 clones listed, roughly 88% were seen once. This chain connects TRBV6-6 to TRBJ1-3; D is undetermined. The material was PBMCs, obtained from a glioma patient whose treatment included an IDH1 peptide vaccine. The sequence was collected from a man aged 35 to 55 with glioma. Written as DNA, the CDR3 is TGTGCCAGCAGTTACAGGGAACCTGGAAACACCATATATTTT. This codes for CASSYREPGNTIYF.